Below are 32 T cell receptor beta chains sequenced from a single sample in a study of T cells after posttransplantation cyclophosphamide. TCRdb's copy holds only in-frame clones and misses some; the assay was immunoSEQ multiplex PCR. The sample shows about 11,000 clones, about 95% of them seen only once. The source material was naive CD8+ T cells sorted from PBMCs. The source is a man aged 25 to 45 in good health and a related stem cell transplant donor.

J is TRBJ2-7 and V is TRBV4-1, with D unclear. Germline loops: CDR1 MGHRA, CDR2 YSYEKL. Trimming removed 1 base at V and 2 bases at J, with 9 bases between. The CDR3 is 14 amino acids. CDR3 residues: CASSQGSLTYEQYF. CDR3 nucleotides: TGCGCCAGCAGCCAAGGATCACTTACCTACGAGCAGTACTTC.

This chain uses TRBV5-1 with TRBJ2-1; 8 bases map to TRBD1. V was clipped by 4 bases and J by 1 base; unmatched bases: 4. CDR3 size: 15 residues. CDR1 and CDR2 (germline): SGHRS, YFSETQ. The CDR3 protein is CASSGGTGSYNEQFF. CDR3 bases: TGCGCCAGCAGCGGCGGGACAGGATCCTACAATGAGCAGTTCTTC.

V usage is TRBV5-6 and J usage is TRBJ1-1, with TRBD1 matching 8 bases. Germline assignment: CDR1 SGHDT and CDR2 YYEEEE. This CDR3 spans 16 amino acids. V lost 6 bases to trimming and J lost 0 bases; unmatched junction nucleotides: 10. The CDR3 protein is CASNHDRGWVNTEAFF. Written as DNA, the CDR3 is TGTGCCAGCAACCACGACAGGGGATGGGTGAACACTGAAGCTTTCTTT.

CDR3 amino acids: CATQGLLGNQPQHF. The CDR3 DNA follows: TGTGCCACTCAAGGACTTCTGGGCAATCAGCCCCAGCATTTT. The chain carries TRBV19 and TRBJ1-5; D gene unclear. Germline V gene lookup returns CDR1 LNHDA and CDR2 SQIVND (reference sequence). The CDR3 is 14 residues long. Trimming pared 10 bases from V and 2 bases from J, leaving 15 bases between.

The chain carries TRBV29-1 and TRBJ1-2, with TRBD1 matching over 7 bases. V was clipped by 5 bases and J by 6 bases; unmatched bases: 6. Germline CDR1 reads SQVTM; CDR2 reads ANQGSEA. The CDR3 has 12 amino acids. CDR3 nucleotides: TGCAGCGTTCGAAGGGGGCCAAATGGCTACACCTTC. Translation gives CSVRRGPNGYTF.

This clone was found once. This chain links TRBV7-6 with TRBJ2-2; 8 nucleotides align to TRBD2. The V gene end was trimmed by 4 bases and the J gene end by 3 bases; junction bases not matched to a gene: 7. CDR3 length: 16 residues. CDR1 is SGHVS, CDR2 FNYEAQ, per germline. This CDR3 reads CASSYGGGGDTGELFF. The DNA for the CDR3 is TGTGCCAGCAGCTACGGGGGGGGCGGCGACACCGGGGAGCTGTTTTTT.

This clone was picked up a small number of times. The chain is built from TRBV28 and TRBJ1-4, with a tentative D call TRBD1 (6 bases). This CDR3 region has 14 residues. The germline V gene encodes CDR1 MDHEN and CDR2 SYDVKM. V was pared by 4 bases and J by 7 bases, with 13 bases between. CDR3 sequence: CASSSTGMAEKLFF. The CDR3 DNA is TGTGCCAGCAGTTCAACAGGGATGGCTGAAAAACTGTTTTTT. Combining the CDR3 with reference TRBV28 and TRBJ1-4 gives the whole variable domain DVKVTQSSRYLVKRTGEKVFLECVQDMDHENMFWYRQDPGLGLRLIYFSYDVKMKEKGDIPEGYSVSREKKERFSLILESASTNQTSMYLCASSSTGMAEKLFFGSGTQLSVL.

The chain combines TRBV18 with TRBJ2-1; 14 nucleotides agree with TRBD2. Per the germline V gene, CDR1 is KGHSH and CDR2 is LQKENI. This CDR3 has 15 amino acids. The V segment lost 5 bases and the J segment 10 bases; nucleotides outside the gene matches: 7. The CDR3 DNA follows: TGTGCCAGCTCATCGACTAGCGGGGGGGCCCAGGAGCAGTTCTTC. This codes for CASSSTSGGAQEQFF.

CDR3 in amino acids: CASSGPVEGNQETQYF. CDR3 DNA sequence: TGTGCCAGCAGTGGACCTGTGGAGGGGAATCAAGAGACCCAGTACTTC. The chain links TRBV2 to TRBJ2-5, with a tentative D call TRBD2 (6 bases). V was shortened by 4 bases and J by 2 bases, with 17 bases between the two germline ends. CDR1 and CDR2 from the germline V gene are SNHLY and FYNNEI. The CDR3 extends over 16 amino acids.

This sequence joins TRBV19 and TRBJ1-1; TRBD1 agrees at 8 bases. V was clipped by 3 bases and J by 6 bases; unmatched bases: 3. Germline V CDR1 and CDR2: LNHDA, SQIVND (reference sequence). The CDR3 sequence is 13 residues long. This CDR3 reads CASSIGQGAEAFF. In DNA form, the CDR3 reads TGTGCCAGTAGTATCGGACAGGGCGCTGAAGCTTTCTTT.

J is TRBJ2-2 and V is TRBV18; 11 bases align to TRBD2. V was pared by 3 bases and J by 7 bases, with 7 bases of the junction left unmatched. This CDR3 is built from 16 residues. Looked up from germline, CDR1 is KGHSH and CDR2 is LQKENI. In DNA form, the CDR3 reads TGTGCCAGCTCACCCCTGGGACTAGCGGTGGACGGGGAGCTGTTTTTT. Encoded protein: CASSPLGLAVDGELFF.

Points on this clone: The DNA is omitted, as the CDR3 cannot be located on it reliably, and the CDR3 follows TCRdb's listing. The genes are TRBV21-1 and TRBJ2-7; the table's D call of TRBD1 was not tested on the DNA. TRBV21-1 is listed as a pseudogene. The CDR3 numbers 14 amino acids, ends counted. CDR3 residues: CDFGPGTGDHEQYF.

The table lists this clone with a count of one. This chain uses TRBV7-3 with TRBJ1-2; D gene unclear. Germline loops: CDR1 SGHTA, CDR2 FQGTGA. V was pared by 5 bases and J by 0 bases, with 10 bases between. The CDR3 has 14 residues. The CDR3 region has the DNA TGTGCCAGCAGCCCAGATGGAGCTAACTATGGCTACACCTTC. Its protein product is CASSPDGANYGYTF. The full variable domain, with the rest looked up from reference TRBV7-3 and TRBJ1-2, is GAGVSQTPSNKVTEKGKYVELRCDPISGHTALYWYRQSLGQGPEFLIYFQGTGAADDSGLPNDRFFAVRPEGSVSTLKIQRTERGDSAVYLCASSPDGANYGYTFGSGTRLTVV.

Here the CDR3 reads CASSQPGLPGDTQYF. CDR3 in DNA: TGCGCCAGCAGCCAGCCGGGACTCCCCGGCGATACGCAGTATTTT. This rearrangement joins TRBV4-1 to TRBJ2-3; tentatively, D is TRBD2 (6 bases). CDR1 and CDR2 (germline): MGHRA, YSYEKL. The CDR3 runs to 15 residues. V was trimmed by 3 bases and J by 6 bases, leaving 16 bases between them.

This rearrangement joins TRBV6-5 to TRBJ1-5; the D gene is possibly TRBD1 (5 bases). The CDR3 extends over 13 amino acids. The V gene's germline CDR1 is MNHEY and CDR2 SVGAGI. V was shortened by 9 bases and J by 3 bases, with 12 bases between the two germline ends. The CDR3 loop is CASWGGINQPQHF. The CDR3 coding sequence is TGTGCCAGTTGGGGGGGAATCAATCAGCCCCAGCATTTT.

V gene TRBV15 combines with J gene TRBJ1-1; 7 bases align to TRBD1. Germline CDR1 and CDR2: LNHNV and YYDKDF (reference sequence). V lost 0 bases to trimming and J lost 6 bases; unmatched junction nucleotides: 4. The CDR3 contains 14 residues. CDR3 in DNA: TGTGCCACCAGCAGAGATAGGGGGCCCGCTGAAGCTTTCTTT. Amino acid sequence: CATSRDRGPAEAFF.

This clone turned up a few times. CDR3 sequence: CASGSAENSPLHF. CDR3 in DNA: TGTGCCAGCGGGTCGGCGGAAAATTCACCCCTCCACTTT. This sequence joins TRBV27 and TRBJ1-6; the D is unclear. Trimming pared 8 bases from V and 7 bases from J, leaving 12 bases between. The CDR3 is 13 amino acids. The V gene's germline CDR1 is MNHEY and CDR2 SMNVEV (reference sequence).

V usage is TRBV7-6 and J usage is TRBJ2-7, with TRBD1 as a possible D gene (5 bases). CDR3 length equals 16 residues. Trimming took off 1 base at V and 3 bases at J, with 16 bases between the two ends. The germline gives CDR1 SGHVS, CDR2 FNYEAQ. The CDR3 reads CASSLGPGKSDYEQYF. The CDR3 nucleotides are TGTGCCAGCAGCTTAGGCCCAGGGAAATCGGACTACGAGCAGTACTTC. Full variable domain (outside the CDR3, taken from reference TRBV7-6 and TRBJ2-7): GAGVSQSPRYKVTKRGQDVALRCDPISGHVSLYWYRQALGQGPEFLTYFNYEAQQDKSGLPNDRFSAERPEGSISTLTIQRTEQRDSAMYRCASSLGPGKSDYEQYFGPGTRLTVT.

The chain recombines TRBV7-9 with TRBJ2-3; D is perhaps TRBD2 (6 bases). V was cut by 1 base and J by 4 bases, with 12 bases left in between. The CDR3 sequence is 15 residues long. Germline-derived CDR1 and CDR2 are SEHNR and FQNEAQ (reference sequence). Here the CDR3 DNA reads TGTGCCAGCAGCTTAGGTGTGACGGGGGCAGATACGCAGTATTTT. It translates to CASSLGVTGADTQYF.

This clone was recorded only once. The chain links TRBV27 to TRBJ2-3, with 8 nucleotides matching TRBD1. The CDR3 length is 15 residues. Trimming took 5 bases from V and 2 from J; bases not matched to a gene: 6. Looked up from germline, CDR1 is MNHEY and CDR2 is SMNVEV (reference sequence). In DNA, the CDR3 is TGTGCCAGCAGTGTCCCGGGACAGGCCACAGATACGCAGTATTTT. Translation gives CASSVPGQATDTQYF.

This clone has just one count. The CDR3 region is CASSFVRVEKETQYF. In DNA, the CDR3 is TGTGCCAGCAGTTTTGTCAGGGTGGAAAAAGAGACCCAGTACTTC. The V and J genes are TRBV28 and TRBJ2-5, with D maybe TRBD1 (5 bases). V gave up 3 bases and J gave up 3 bases, with 14 bases separating them. Germline values: CDR1 MDHEN, CDR2 SYDVKM. The CDR3 is 15 residues long. Supplemented by reference TRBV28 and TRBJ2-5, the full variable domain reads DVKVTQSSRYLVKRTGEKVFLECVQDMDHENMFWYRQDPGLGLRLIYFSYDVKMKEKGDIPEGYSVSREKKERFSLILESASTNQTSMYLCASSFVRVEKETQYFGPGTRLLVL.

The chain recombines TRBV7-2 with TRBJ2-1; 9 positions agree with TRBD1. Germline V gene sequence: CDR1 SGHTA, CDR2 FQGNSA. CDR3 length: 14 residues. Trimming removed 5 bases from V and 8 bases from J; junction bases left unmatched: 7. CDR3 DNA: TGTGCCAGCAGCACATGGACAGGGGATTATGAGCAGTTCTTC. Translating it yields CASSTWTGDYEQFF.

The chain employs TRBV25-1 and TRBJ2-2, with 8 bases lining up with TRBD1. Per the germline V gene, CDR1 is MGHDK and CDR2 is SYGVNS. The J segment lost 3 bases and the V segment lost 8 bases, leaving 5 bases of the junction unmatched. The CDR3 length is 14 residues. The CDR3 spells CASRGQGHTGELFF. In DNA, the CDR3 is TGTGCCAGCCGAGGACAGGGCCACACCGGGGAGCTGTTTTTT.

The chain carries TRBV18 and TRBJ2-7; D is possibly TRBD2 (6 bases). Germline values: CDR1 KGHSH, CDR2 LQKENI. CDR3 length: 15 residues. Deletions cut 4 bases from V and 3 bases from J, with 16 bases between. The CDR3 DNA sequence: TGTGCCAGCTCACACCCGAGGGGCGGGATCTACGAGCAGTACTTC. The encoded protein is CASSHPRGGIYEQYF.

The chain links TRBV7-9 to TRBJ1-1, with 9 positions matching TRBD1. The V and J ends lost 4 bases and 8 bases, in that order; junction bases with no gene match: 11. The CDR3 spans 15 residues. From germline, CDR1 is SEHNR and CDR2 FQNEAQ (reference sequence). CDR3 DNA sequence: TGTGCCAGCAGCTCTGCCGGGACAGGGCCTAGGGAAGCTTTCTTT. Protein: CASSSAGTGPREAFF. Using reference TRBV7-9 and TRBJ1-1 for the parts outside the CDR3, the full variable domain is DTGVSQNPRHKITKRGQNVTFRCDPISEHNRLYWYRQTLGQGPEFLTYFQNEAQLEKSRLLSDRFSAERPKGSFSTLEIQRTEQGDSAMYLCASSSAGTGPREAFFGQGTRLTVV.

V gene TRBV29-1 combines with J gene TRBJ2-2, with TRBD1 as a possible D gene (6 bases). CDR3 size: 13 residues. Germline V gene data show CDR1 as SQVTM and CDR2 as ANQGSEA. V lost 5 bases, J lost 7 bases, and 14 bases lay in between. DNA of the CDR3: TGCAGCGTTTTTAACCGGGACAACGGGGAGCTGTTTTTT. This encodes CSVFNRDNGELFF.

This chain connects TRBV27 to TRBJ2-3; D may be TRBD1 (6 bases). Trimming cost V 5 bases and J 1 base, with 13 bases left between them. Germline loops: CDR1 MNHEY, CDR2 SMNVEV (reference sequence). CDR3 length: 15 residues. The CDR3 region has the DNA TGTGCCAGCAGTCCGATTGACAGGCGCACAGATACGCAGTATTTT. It encodes CASSPIDRRTDTQYF.

The chain couples TRBV11-3 to TRBJ2-3, with D perhaps matching TRBD2 (6 bases). Trimming removed 1 base from V and 1 base from J, with 9 bases in between. CDR3 length: 15 amino acids. Looked up from germline, CDR1 is SGHNT and CDR2 is YENEEA. This chain's CDR3 is CASSLVSGGTDTQYF. CDR3 sequence (DNA): TGTGCCAGCAGCTTAGTATCGGGGGGCACAGATACGCAGTATTTT.

The rearrangement uses TRBV6-1 and TRBJ1-5, with a tentative D call TRBD1 (6 bases). Germline lookup yields CDR1 MNHNS and CDR2 SASEGT. The V end lost 1 base, the J end lost 1 base, and 8 bases lay between the germline ends. This CDR3 region has 15 residues. CDR3 sequence: CASSEEGESNQPQHF. The CDR3, as DNA: TGTGCCAGCAGTGAAGAGGGGGAGAGCAATCAGCCCCAGCATTTT.

V gene TRBV15 combines with J gene TRBJ1-2, with 10 bases that match TRBD1. Germline V gene sequence: CDR1 LNHNV, CDR2 YYDKDF (reference sequence). The CDR3 extends over 14 amino acids. V was clipped by 5 bases and J by 4 bases; unmatched bases: 4. In DNA form, the CDR3 reads TGTGCCACCAGCTCCCGGGACAGGGGCTATGGCTACACCTTC. Translation gives CATSSRDRGYGYTF.

Turning to this clone: Relative to the germline gene, one junction end is altered; a read error may explain this. This rearrangement joins TRBV5-4 to TRBJ2-1; D possibly corresponds to TRBD1 (5 bases). Germline V CDR1 and CDR2: SGHNT, YYREEE (reference sequence). The CDR3 spans 16 residues. CDR3 loop: CASSGDSSASYNGQFF. The CDR3 bases are TGTGCCAGCAGCGGCGACAGCTCTGCTTCCTACAATGGGCAGTTCTTC.

The chain uses TRBV10-3 and TRBJ1-5, with 7 bases lining up with TRBD1. The V gene's germline CDR1 is ENHRY and CDR2 SYGVKD. The ends lost 2 bases at V and 2 bases at J; junction bases unmatched: 3. The CDR3 spans 15 residues. The CDR3 coding sequence is TGTGCCATCAGTGAGACAGGGGTTGGCAATCAGCCCCAGCATTTT. Protein product: CAISETGVGNQPQHF.